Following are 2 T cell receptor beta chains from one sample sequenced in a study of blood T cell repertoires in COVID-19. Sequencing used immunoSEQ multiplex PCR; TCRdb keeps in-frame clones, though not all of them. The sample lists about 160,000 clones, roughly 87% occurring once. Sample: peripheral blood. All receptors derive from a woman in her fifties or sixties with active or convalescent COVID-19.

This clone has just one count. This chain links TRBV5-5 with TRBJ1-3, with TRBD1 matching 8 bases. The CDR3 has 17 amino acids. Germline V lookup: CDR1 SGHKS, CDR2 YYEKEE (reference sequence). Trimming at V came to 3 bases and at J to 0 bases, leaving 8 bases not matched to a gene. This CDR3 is CASSSRTGPSSGNTIYF. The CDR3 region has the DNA TGTGCCAGCAGCTCAAGGACAGGGCCAAGCTCTGGAAACACCATATATTTT.

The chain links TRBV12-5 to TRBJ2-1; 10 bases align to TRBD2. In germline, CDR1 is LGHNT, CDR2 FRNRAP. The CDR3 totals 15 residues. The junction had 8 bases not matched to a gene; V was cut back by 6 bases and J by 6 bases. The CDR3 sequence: CASGRAIAGGNEQFF. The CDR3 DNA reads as TGTGCTAGTGGGAGAGCAATAGCGGGGGGCAATGAGCAGTTCTTC.